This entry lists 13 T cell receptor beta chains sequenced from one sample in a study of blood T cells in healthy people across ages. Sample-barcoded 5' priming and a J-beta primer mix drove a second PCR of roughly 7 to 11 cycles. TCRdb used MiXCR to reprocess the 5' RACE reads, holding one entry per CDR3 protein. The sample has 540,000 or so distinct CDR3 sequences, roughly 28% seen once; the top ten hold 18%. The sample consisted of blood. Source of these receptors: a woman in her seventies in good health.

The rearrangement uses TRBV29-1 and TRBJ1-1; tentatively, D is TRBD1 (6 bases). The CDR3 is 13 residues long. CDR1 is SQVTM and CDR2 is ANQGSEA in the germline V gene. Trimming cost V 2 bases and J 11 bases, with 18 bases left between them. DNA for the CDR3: TGCAGCGTTGAACCCCCCCAGGGGCTTTTGGCTTTCTTT. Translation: CSVEPPQGLLAFF.

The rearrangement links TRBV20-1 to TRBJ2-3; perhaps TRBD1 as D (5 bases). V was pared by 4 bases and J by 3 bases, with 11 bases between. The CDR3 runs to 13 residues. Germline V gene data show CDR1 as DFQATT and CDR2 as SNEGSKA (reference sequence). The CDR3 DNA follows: TGCAGTGCTACTTACTCAGGGACAGATACGCAGTATTTT. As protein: CSATYSGTDTQYF.

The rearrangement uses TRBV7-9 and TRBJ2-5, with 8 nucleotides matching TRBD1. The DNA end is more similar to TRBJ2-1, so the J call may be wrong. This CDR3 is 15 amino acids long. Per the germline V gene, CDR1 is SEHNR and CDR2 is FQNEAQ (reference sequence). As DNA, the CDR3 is TGTGCCAGCAGCAATGGGCAGGGGGCGCGCAATGAGCAGTTCTTC. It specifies CASSNGQGARNEQFF.

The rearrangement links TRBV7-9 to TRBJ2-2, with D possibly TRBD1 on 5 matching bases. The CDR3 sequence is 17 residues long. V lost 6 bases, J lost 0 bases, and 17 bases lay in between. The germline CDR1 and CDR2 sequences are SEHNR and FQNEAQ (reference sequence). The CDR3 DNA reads TGTGCCAGCAGGTCGCACTCGTACAGGTCGAACACCGGGGAGCTGTTTTTT. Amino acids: CASRSHSYRSNTGELFF.

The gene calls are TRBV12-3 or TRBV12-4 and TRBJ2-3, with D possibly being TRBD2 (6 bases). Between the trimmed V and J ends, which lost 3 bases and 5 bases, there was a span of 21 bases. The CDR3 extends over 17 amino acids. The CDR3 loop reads CASSLRVGTGGEDTQYF. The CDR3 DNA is TGTGCCAGCAGTTTGAGGGTCGGGACCGGCGGGGAAGATACGCAGTATTTT.

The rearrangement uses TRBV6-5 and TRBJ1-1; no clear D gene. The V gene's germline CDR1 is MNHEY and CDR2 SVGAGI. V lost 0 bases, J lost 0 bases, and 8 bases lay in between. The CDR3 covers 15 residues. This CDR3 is CASSYSGVMNTEAFF. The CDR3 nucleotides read TGTGCCAGCAGTTACTCGGGAGTTATGAACACTGAAGCTTTCTTT.

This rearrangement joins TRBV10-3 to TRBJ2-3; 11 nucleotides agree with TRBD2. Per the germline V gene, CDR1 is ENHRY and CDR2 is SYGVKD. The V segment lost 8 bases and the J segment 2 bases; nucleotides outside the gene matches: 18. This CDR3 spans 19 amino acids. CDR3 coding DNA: TGTGCCATCGGCGCCCCGGGACTAGCGGTTCGGGCGCACACAGATACGCAGTATTTT. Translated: CAIGAPGLAVRAHTDTQYF.

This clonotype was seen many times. This chain's CDR3 is CASSPGTDTQYF. The CDR3, as DNA: TGTGCCAGCAGTCCCGGGACAGATACGCAGTATTTT. This chain connects TRBV18 to TRBJ2-3; D not certain. Trimming took off 8 bases at V and 3 bases at J, with 9 bases between the two ends. CDR1 KGHSH and CDR2 LQKENI come from the germline V gene. The CDR3 extends over 12 amino acids.

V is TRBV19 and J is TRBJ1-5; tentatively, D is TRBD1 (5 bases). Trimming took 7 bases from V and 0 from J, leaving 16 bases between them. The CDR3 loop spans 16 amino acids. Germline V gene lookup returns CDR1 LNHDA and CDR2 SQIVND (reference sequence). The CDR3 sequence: CASIPTELYSNQPQHF. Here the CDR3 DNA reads TGTGCCAGTATTCCGACAGAACTGTATAGCAATCAGCCCCAGCATTTT.

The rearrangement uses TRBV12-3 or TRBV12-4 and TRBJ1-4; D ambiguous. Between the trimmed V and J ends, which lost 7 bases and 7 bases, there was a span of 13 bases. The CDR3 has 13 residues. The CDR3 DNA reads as TGTGCCAGCATCCTGATGGAGGGTGAAAAACTGTTTTTT. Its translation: CASILMEGEKLFF.

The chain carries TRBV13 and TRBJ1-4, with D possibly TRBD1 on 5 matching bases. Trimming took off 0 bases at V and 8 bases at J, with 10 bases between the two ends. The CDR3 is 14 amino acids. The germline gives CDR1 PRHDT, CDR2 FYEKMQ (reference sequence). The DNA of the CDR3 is TGTGCCAGCAGCTTAGGCGGGGCTCGCGAAAAACTGTTTTTT. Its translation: CASSLGGAREKLFF.

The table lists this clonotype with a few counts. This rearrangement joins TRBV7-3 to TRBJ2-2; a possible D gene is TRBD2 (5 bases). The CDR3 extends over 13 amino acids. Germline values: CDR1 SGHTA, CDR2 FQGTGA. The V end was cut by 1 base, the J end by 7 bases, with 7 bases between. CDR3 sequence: CASSLIAGGELFF. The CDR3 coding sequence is TGTGCCAGCAGCTTAATTGCGGGCGGGGAGCTGTTTTTT.

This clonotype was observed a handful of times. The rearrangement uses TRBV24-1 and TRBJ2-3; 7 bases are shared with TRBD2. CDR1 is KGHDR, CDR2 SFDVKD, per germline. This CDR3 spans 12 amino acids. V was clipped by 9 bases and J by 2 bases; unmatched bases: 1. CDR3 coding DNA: TGTGCCACCGGGGGGGACACAGATACGCAGTATTTT. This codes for CATGGDTDTQYF.